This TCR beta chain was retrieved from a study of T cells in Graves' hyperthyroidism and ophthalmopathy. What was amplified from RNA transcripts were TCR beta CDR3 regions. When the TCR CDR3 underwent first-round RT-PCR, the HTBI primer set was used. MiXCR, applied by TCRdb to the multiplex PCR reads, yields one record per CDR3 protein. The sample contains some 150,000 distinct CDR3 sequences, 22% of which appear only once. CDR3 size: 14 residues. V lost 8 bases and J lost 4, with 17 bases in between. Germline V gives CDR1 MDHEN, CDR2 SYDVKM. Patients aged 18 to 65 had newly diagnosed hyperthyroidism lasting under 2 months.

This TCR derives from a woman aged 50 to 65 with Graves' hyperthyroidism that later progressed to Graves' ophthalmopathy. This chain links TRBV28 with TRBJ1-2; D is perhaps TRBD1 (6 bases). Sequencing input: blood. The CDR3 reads CASLQQGRIYGYTF. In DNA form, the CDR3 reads TGTGCCAGCCTTCAACAGGGCCGTATCTATGGCTACACCTTC.